The 17 T cell receptor beta chains given below trace back to one sample, sequenced in a study of high-grade serous ovarian cancer treatment subgroups. The table came from immunoSEQ multiplex PCR; TCRdb's copy has only in-frame clones and leaves some out. The sample shows about 5,700 clones, less than 70% of them seen only once. Tumor samples were obtained before definitive surgery or chemotherapy. Sequencing was done on a sample of tumor tissue. All receptors come from a human donor with high-grade serous ovarian cancer.

V gene TRBV5-1 combines with J gene TRBJ1-1; D is unclear. Germline CDR1 and CDR2: SGHRS and YFSETQ. Deletions cut 2 bases from V and 0 bases from J, with 11 bases between. The CDR3 is 15 residues long. The CDR3 nucleotides read TGCGCCAGCAGCTTAGGTACAAACATGAACACTGAAGCTTTCTTT. Translated: CASSLGTNMNTEAFF.

This chain links TRBV11-3 with TRBJ1-2; maybe TRBD1 (6 bases). The CDR3 contains 12 residues. Trimming pared 4 bases from V and 8 bases from J, leaving 11 bases between. Germline V lookup: CDR1 SGHNT, CDR2 YENEEA. CDR3 in amino acids: CASSSTGRGYTF. CDR3 DNA: TGTGCCAGCAGCTCCACAGGGCGCGGCTACACCTTC.

This clone was seen more than once but under ten times. The chain recombines TRBV18 with TRBJ2-7, with 8 positions matching TRBD1. Germline V gives CDR1 KGHSH, CDR2 LQKENI. J gave up 2 bases and V 4 bases, and 4 bases lay outside the gene matches. The length of the CDR3 is 14 residues. Written as DNA, the CDR3 is TGTGCCAGCTCACTTCGACAGGGGACCTACGAGCAGTACTTC. Amino acid sequence: CASSLRQGTYEQYF.

A note on this clone: The junction differs from germline at one of its ends, possibly a read error. Other DNA sequences in this sample translate to the same CDR3. This chain joins TRBV5-6 and TRBJ1-4; TRBD1 might be the D (6 bases). The CDR3 extends over 14 amino acids. Looked up from germline, CDR1 is SGHDT and CDR2 is YYEEEE. Here the CDR3 reads CASSLAQGREKLFF. CDR3 sequence (DNA): TGCGCCAGCAGCTTGGCGCAGGGGAGGGAAAAACTGTTTTTT.

In DNA form, the CDR3 reads TGTGCCAGTAGTGGCCGACTAGCGGGGGGCACAGATACGCAGTATTTT. This encodes CASSGRLAGGTDTQYF. The chain is built from TRBV19 and TRBJ2-3, with 12 bases fitting TRBD2. This CDR3 spans 16 amino acids. Germline trimming cut 5 bases from V and 1 base from J; bases unmatched to any gene: 4. Germline assignment: CDR1 LNHDA and CDR2 SQIVND (reference sequence).

The V gene is TRBV4-3, the J gene TRBJ1-1; D not certain. There are 17 residues in the CDR3. Trimming left V 0 bases short and J 1 base short, with 15 bases between. CDR1 and CDR2 (germline): LGHNA, YSLEER. The CDR3 loop is CASSQEPHRSPNTEAFF. The CDR3 DNA sequence: TGCGCCAGCAGCCAAGAACCACACCGGTCACCGAACACTGAAGCTTTCTTT.

The chain combines TRBV2 with TRBJ2-7, with D possibly TRBD2 on 6 matching bases. Trimming cost V 6 bases and J 4 bases, with 16 bases left between them. Germline lookup yields CDR1 SNHLY and CDR2 FYNNEI. The CDR3 loop spans 14 amino acids. CDR3 coding DNA: TGTGCCAGCAGGGACAATAGCGGCGGATACGAGCAGTACTTC. Its protein is CASRDNSGGYEQYF.

CDR3 coding DNA: TGTGCCAGCAGCTTAGAACCAGGACAGCCCTATGGCTACACCTTC. The encoded protein is CASSLEPGQPYGYTF. V is TRBV7-2 and J is TRBJ1-2, with D possibly matching TRBD1 (6 bases). Trimming stripped 1 base from V and 4 bases from J, with 13 bases between. Germline lookup yields CDR1 SGHTA and CDR2 FQGNSA. This CDR3 is built from 15 residues.

The J gene is TRBJ1-2, the V gene TRBV9; D remains ambiguous. The CDR3 contains 13 residues. V dropped 3 bases and J dropped 1 base, with 7 bases sitting between them. The germline V gene encodes CDR1 SGDLS and CDR2 YYNGEE. CDR3 bases: TGTGCCAGCAGCGCCCAGGTTAACTATGGCTACACCTTC. This sequence encodes CASSAQVNYGYTF. Supplemented by reference TRBV9 and TRBJ1-2, the full variable domain reads DSGVTQTPKHLITATGQRVTLRCSPRSGDLSVYWYQQSLDQGLQFLIQYYNGEERAKGNILERFSAQQFPDLHSELNLSSLELGDSALYFCASSAQVNYGYTFGSGTRLTVV.

CDR3 loop: CASSQDYGAGMRHF. The CDR3 bases are TGTGCCAGCAGCCAAGATTATGGGGCAGGGATGAGGCATTTT. The chain has TRBV5-4 and TRBJ1-5; a weak D match, TRBD1 (5 bases). V shed 4 bases and J shed 15 bases, with 23 bases lying between them. The length of the CDR3 is 14 residues. CDR1 SGHNT and CDR2 YYREEE come from the germline V gene (reference sequence).

The rearrangement links TRBV6-5 to TRBJ1-6, with no clear D. Germline lookup yields CDR1 MNHEY and CDR2 SVGAGI. This CDR3 has 15 amino acids. V was pared by 5 bases and J by 7 bases, with 15 bases between. CDR3 bases: TGTGCCAGCAGTCGGACTGGGATTGGGAATTCACCCCTCCACTTT. Its translation: CASSRTGIGNSPLHF.

The V and J genes are TRBV7-2 and TRBJ2-3; D might be TRBD1 (6 bases). Trimming pared 1 base from V and 6 bases from J, leaving 17 bases between. Germline V gene lookup returns CDR1 SGHTA and CDR2 FQGNSA. The CDR3 runs to 16 residues. The CDR3 sequence: CASSLGARGSADTQYF. CDR3 nucleotide sequence: TGTGCCAGCAGCTTAGGAGCCAGGGGCAGCGCGGATACGCAGTATTTT.

CDR3 residues: CASSLALSGSSYEQYF. As DNA, the CDR3 is TGTGCCAGCAGCTTAGCGCTAAGTGGGAGCTCCTACGAGCAGTACTTC. The V gene is TRBV7-2, the J gene TRBJ2-7; D perhaps matches TRBD2 (5 bases). Between the trimmed V and J ends, which lost 0 bases and 0 bases, there was a span of 12 bases. Germline loops: CDR1 SGHTA, CDR2 FQGNSA. The CDR3 length is 16 residues.

By sample share, this clone is medium-sized (0.01 to 0.1%). The CDR3 nucleotides read TGCGCCAGCAGCCCCTCAGGCCCGGGGCCCCCTAATGAAAAACTGTTTTTT. Translation: CASSPSGPGPPNEKLFF. The chain is built from TRBV4-1 and TRBJ1-4, with D possibly TRBD1 on 5 matching bases. The germline gives CDR1 MGHRA, CDR2 YSYEKL. This CDR3 is 17 amino acids long. V was cut by 4 bases and J by 3 bases, with 18 bases left in between.

The rearrangement uses TRBV6-1 and TRBJ2-3, with 7 bases lining up with TRBD1. CDR3 length equals 14 residues. Germline CDR1 is MNHNS and CDR2 is SASEGT. V lost 4 bases, J lost 2 bases, and 3 bases stayed unmatched. The CDR3 coding sequence is TGTGCCAGCAGTGCGACAGGGTACACAGATACGCAGTATTTT. Translated, it gives CASSATGYTDTQYF.

The genes are TRBV27 and TRBJ2-5; 9 nucleotides align to TRBD1. V was pared by 4 bases and J by 3 bases, with 12 bases of the junction left unmatched. The CDR3 totals 17 residues. Germline values: CDR1 MNHEY, CDR2 SMNVEV (reference sequence). The CDR3 sequence is CASSSKGQGKLEETQYF. CDR3 coding DNA: TGTGCCAGCAGTTCGAAAGGACAGGGGAAACTCGAAGAGACCCAGTACTTC.

This clone has just one count. The chain links TRBV7-2 to TRBJ2-7; tentative D call: TRBD1 (6 bases). There are 13 residues in the CDR3. Germline V CDR1 and CDR2: SGHTA, FQGNSA. The ends were cut back, 5 bases at V and 6 bases at J, with 14 bases in the middle. The CDR3 region is CASSLQGLAEQYF. In nucleotides, the CDR3 is TGTGCCAGCAGCCTACAGGGTTTGGCCGAGCAGTACTTC.